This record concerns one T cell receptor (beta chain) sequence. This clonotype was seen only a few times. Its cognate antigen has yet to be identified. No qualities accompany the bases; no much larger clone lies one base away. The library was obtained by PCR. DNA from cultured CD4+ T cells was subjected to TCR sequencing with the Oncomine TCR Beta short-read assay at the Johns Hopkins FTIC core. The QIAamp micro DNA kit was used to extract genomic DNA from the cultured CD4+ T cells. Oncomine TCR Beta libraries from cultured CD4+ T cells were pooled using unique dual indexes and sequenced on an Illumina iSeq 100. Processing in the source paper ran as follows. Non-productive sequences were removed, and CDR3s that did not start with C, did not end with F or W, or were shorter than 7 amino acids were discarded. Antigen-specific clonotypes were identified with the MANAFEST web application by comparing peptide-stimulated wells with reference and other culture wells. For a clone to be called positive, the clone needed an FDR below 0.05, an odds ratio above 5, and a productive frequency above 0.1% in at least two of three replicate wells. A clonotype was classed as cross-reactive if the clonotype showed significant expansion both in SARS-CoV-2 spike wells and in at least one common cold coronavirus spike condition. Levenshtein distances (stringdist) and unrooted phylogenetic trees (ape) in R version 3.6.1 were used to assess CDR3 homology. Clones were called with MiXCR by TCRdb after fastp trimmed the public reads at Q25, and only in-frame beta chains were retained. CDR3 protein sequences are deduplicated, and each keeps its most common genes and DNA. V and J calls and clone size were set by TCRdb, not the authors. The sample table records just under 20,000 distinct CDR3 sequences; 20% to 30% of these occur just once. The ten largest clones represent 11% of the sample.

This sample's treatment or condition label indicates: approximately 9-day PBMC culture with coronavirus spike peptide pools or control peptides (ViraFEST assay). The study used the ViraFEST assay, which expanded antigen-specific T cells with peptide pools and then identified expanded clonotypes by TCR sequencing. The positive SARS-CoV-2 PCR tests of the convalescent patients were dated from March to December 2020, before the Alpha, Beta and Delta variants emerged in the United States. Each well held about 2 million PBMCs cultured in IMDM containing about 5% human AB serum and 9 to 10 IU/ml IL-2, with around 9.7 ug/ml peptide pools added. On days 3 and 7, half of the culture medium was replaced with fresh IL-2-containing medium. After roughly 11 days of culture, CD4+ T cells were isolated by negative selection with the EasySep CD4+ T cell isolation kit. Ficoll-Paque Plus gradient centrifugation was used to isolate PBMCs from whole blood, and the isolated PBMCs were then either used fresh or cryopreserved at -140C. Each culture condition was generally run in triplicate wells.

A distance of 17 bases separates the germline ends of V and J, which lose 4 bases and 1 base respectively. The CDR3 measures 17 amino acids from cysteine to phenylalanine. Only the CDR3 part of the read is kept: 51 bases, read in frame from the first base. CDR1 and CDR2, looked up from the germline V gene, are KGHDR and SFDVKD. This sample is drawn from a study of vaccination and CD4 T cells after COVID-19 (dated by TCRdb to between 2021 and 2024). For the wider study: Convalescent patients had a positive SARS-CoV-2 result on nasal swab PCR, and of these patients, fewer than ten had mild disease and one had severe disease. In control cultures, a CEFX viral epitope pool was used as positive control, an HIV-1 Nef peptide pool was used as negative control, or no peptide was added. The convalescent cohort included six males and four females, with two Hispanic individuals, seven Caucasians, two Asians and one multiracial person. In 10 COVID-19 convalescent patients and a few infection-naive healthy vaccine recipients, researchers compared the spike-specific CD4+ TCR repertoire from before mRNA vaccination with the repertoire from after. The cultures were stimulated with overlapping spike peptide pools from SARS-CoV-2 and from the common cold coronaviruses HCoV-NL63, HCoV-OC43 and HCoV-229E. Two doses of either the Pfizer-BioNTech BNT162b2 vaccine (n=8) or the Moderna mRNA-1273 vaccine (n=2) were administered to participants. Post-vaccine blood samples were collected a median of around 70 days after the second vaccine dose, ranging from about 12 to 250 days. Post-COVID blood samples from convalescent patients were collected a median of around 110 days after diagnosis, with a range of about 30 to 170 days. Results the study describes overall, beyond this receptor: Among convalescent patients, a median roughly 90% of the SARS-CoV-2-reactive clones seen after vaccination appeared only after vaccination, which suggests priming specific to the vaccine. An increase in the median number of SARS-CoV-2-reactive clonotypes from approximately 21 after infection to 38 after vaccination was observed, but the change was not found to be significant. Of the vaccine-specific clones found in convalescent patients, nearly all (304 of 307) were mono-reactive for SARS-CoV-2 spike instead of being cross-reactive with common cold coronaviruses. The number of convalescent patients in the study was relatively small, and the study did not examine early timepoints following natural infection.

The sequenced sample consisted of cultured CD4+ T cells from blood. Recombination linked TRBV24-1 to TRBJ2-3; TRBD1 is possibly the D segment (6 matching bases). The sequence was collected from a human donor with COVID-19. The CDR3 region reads CATSEPGTRGRTDTQYF. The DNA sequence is TGTGCCACCAGTGAACCCGGGACACGCGGACGCACAGATACGCAGTATTTT.